The subject of this entry is one TCR beta chain. The sample originates from a study of blood T cell repertoires in COVID-19. Overall study: Researchers got acute and convalescent COVID-19 samples from the United States, Italy and Spain. T cells, B-cell-depleted T cells, or PBMCs provided the cDNA or gDNA that served as material.

Germline V gives CDR1 SEHNR, CDR2 FQNEAQ (reference sequence). J was trimmed by 2 bases and V by 4 bases; bases with no gene match: 5. CDR3 length equals 14 residues. Per the authors' pipeline: Nucleated cell counts were estimated from reference gene primer amplification. Clones were sequenced by immunoSEQ multiplex PCR, and TCRdb holds only the in-frame ones, with some missing. V and J calls and clone size are as listed in that table; D and trimming were resolved from the DNA. The sample contains roughly 220,000 clones, 80% of which appear only once. Sequencing was done on a sample of peripheral blood. This chain links TRBV7-9 with TRBJ2-7, with 7 bases lining up with TRBD1. The clonotype comes from a woman aged 70-85 years with acute or convalescent COVID-19. The CDR3 DNA reads TGTGCCAGCAGCTCGACAGGGTTAGCCTACGAGCAGTACTTC. Translating gives CASSSTGLAYEQYF.